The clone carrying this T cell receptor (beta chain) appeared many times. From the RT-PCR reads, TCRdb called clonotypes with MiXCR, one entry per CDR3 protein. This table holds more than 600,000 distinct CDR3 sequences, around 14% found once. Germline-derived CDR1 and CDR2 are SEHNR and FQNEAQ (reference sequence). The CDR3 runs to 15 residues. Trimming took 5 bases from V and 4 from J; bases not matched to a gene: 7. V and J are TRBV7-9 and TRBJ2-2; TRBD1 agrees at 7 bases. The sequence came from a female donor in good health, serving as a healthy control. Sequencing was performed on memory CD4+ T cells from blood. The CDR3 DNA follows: TGTGCCAGCAGCCTCAACTCAGGGGGCACCGGGGAGCTGTTTTTT. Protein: CASSLNSGGTGELFF.